This T cell receptor (beta chain) is drawn from a study of human T cells and chemical hapten exposure. Trimming shortened V by 8 bases and J by 1 base, and 12 bases separated the two germline ends. This CDR3 has 13 residues. CDR1 MDHEN and CDR2 SYDVKM come from the germline V gene. Concerning this clonotype: Antigen specificity is unknown.

Overall study findings and caveats: DPC sensitization left the count of TCRs above 1 in 1000 unchanged. The presence of alopecia in the donors means their immune response may differ from healthy people's.

Time point defined: pre-sensitization, week 0. The treatment is: therapeutic diphenylcyclopropenone sensitization with weekly scalp DPC. Only after blood had been drawn was each patch test applied. TCRdb re-analysed the RACE reads in MiXCR, keeping a single row per CDR3 protein. This table holds approximately 100,000 distinct CDR3 sequences, roughly an eighth found once. Sequencing was performed on whole blood, taken in connection with sensitization to the hapten diphenylcyclopropenone (DPC). This chain links TRBV28 with TRBJ2-7, with D perhaps matching TRBD1 or TRBD2 (5 bases each). The clonotype comes from a woman aged 45-60 years with alopecia areata. Some clones in this sample may be carry-over from other donors' samples. CDR3 loop: CASGGVGSYEQYF. The CDR3 DNA is TGTGCCAGCGGGGGAGTAGGGTCCTACGAGCAGTACTTC.